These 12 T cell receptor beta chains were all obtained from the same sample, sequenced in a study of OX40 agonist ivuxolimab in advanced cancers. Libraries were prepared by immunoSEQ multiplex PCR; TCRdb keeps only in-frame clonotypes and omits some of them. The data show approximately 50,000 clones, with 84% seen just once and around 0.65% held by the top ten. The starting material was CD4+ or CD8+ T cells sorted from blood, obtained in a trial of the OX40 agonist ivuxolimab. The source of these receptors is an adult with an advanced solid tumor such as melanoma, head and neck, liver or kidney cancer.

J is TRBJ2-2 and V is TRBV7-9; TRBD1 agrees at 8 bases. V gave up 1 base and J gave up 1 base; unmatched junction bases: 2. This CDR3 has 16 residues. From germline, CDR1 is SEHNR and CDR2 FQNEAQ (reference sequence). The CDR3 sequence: CASSLVGTGNTGELFF. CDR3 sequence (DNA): TGTGCCAGCAGCTTAGTCGGGACAGGGAACACCGGGGAGCTGTTTTTT.

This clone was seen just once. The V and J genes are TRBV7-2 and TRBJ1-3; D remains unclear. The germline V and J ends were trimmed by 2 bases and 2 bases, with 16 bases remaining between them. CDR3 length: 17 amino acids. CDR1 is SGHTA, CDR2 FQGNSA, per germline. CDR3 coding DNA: TGTGCCAGCAGCTTAAATGATGTCTCGGGGACTGGAAACACCATATATTTT. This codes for CASSLNDVSGTGNTIYF. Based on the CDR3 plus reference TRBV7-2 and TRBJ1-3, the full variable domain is GAGVSQSPSNKVTEKGKDVELRCDPISGHTALYWYRQSLGQGLEFLIYFQGNSAPDKSGLPSDRFSAERTGGSVSTLTIQRTQQEDSAVYLCASSLNDVSGTGNTIYFGEGSWLTVV.

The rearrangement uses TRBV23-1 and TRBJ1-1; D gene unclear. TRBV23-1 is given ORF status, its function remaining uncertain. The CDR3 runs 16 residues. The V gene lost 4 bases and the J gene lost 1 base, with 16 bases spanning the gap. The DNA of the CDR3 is TGCGCCAGCAGTCCCCTAGTGGTCCGAGGGAACACTGAAGCTTTCTTT. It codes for CASSPLVVRGNTEAFF.

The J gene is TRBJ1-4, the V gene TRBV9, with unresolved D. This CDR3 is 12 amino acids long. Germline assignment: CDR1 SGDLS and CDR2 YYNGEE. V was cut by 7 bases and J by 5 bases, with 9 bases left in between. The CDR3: CASGGGNEKLFF. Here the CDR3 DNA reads TGTGCCAGCGGTGGAGGGAATGAAAAACTGTTTTTT.

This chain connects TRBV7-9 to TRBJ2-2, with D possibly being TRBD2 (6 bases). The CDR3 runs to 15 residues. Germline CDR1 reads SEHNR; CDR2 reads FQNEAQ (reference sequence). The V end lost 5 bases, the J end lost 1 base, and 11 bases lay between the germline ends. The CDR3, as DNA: TGTGCCAGCAGCACATTGGGGGGGAACACCGGGGAGCTGTTTTTT. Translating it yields CASSTLGGNTGELFF.

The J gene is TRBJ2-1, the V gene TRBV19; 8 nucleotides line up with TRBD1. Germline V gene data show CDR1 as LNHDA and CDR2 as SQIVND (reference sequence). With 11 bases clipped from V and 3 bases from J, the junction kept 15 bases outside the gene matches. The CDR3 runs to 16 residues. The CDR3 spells CAGGTRQGMGYNEQFF. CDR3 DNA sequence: TGTGCCGGAGGTACTCGACAGGGGATGGGCTACAATGAGCAGTTCTTC.

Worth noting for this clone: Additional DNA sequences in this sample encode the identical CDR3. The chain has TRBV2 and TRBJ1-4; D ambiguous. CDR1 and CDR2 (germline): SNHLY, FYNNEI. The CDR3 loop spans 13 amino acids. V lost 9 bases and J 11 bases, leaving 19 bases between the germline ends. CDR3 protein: CASNKGPEHKLFF. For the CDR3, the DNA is TGTGCCAGTAATAAGGGCCCCGAACACAAACTGTTTTTT.

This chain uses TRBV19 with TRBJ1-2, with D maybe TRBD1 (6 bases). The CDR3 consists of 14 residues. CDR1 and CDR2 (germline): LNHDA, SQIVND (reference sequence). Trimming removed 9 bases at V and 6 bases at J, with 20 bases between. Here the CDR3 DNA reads TGTGCCAGCACAGCCTGGGACAACGACAATGGCTACACCTTC. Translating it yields CASTAWDNDNGYTF.

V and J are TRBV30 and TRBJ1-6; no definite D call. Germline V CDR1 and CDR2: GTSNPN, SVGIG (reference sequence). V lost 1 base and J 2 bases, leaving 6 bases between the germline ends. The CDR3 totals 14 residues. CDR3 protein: CAWSADAYNSPLHF. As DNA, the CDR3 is TGTGCCTGGAGTGCAGATGCCTATAATTCACCCCTCCACTTT.

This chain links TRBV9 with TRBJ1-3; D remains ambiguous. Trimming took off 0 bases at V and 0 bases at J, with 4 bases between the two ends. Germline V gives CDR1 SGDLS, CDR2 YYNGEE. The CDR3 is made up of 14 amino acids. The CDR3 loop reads CASSVDTSGNTIYF. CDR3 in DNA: TGTGCCAGCAGCGTAGACACCTCTGGAAACACCATATATTTT.

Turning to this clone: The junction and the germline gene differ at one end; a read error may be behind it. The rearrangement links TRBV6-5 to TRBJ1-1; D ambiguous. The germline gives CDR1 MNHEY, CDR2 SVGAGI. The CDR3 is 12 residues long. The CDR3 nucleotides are TGTGCCAGCAGTTACCCGACCAACGCTCTCCTCTTT. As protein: CASSYPTNALLF.

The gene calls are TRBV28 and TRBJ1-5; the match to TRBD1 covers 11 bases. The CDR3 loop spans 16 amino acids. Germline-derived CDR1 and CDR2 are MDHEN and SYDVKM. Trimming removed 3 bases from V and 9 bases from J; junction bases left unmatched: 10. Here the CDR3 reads CASSFPGTGGFRPQHF. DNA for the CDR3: TGTGCCAGCAGTTTCCCCGGGACAGGGGGTTTTAGGCCCCAGCATTTT.